Described below is a single T cell receptor beta chain sequence and its context. As yet, its antigen is unknown. This sample is part of a study of cytomegalovirus exposure and HLA in healthy donors. Overall study results and limits: According to the study, 150 to 200 TCR beta chains were cytomegalovirus-associated. In vitro assays verified that three CMV-associated chains recognized CMV antigens specifically.

Germline V gene lookup returns CDR1 SQVTM and CDR2 ANQGSEA. V shed 8 bases, J shed 7 bases, and the junction held 9 bases outside the gene matches. The CDR3 loop spans 13 amino acids. Amplification used 60 Vbeta primers and 13 Jbeta primers. Using immunoSEQ multiplex PCR, the repertoire was profiled, and TCRdb retains in-frame clones only, with some absent. Counted here are some 80,000 clones, 10% occurring once; the ten biggest clones make up approximately 24%. Sequencing used PBMCs. This sequence was found in a man between 60 and 70 years old in good health and CMV-seropositive. V usage is TRBV29-1 and J usage is TRBJ2-4; 9 nucleotides align to TRBD1. CDR3 protein: CSTRQGGSNIQYF. For the CDR3, the DNA is TGCAGCACCCGACAGGGGGGGTCGAACATTCAGTACTTC.